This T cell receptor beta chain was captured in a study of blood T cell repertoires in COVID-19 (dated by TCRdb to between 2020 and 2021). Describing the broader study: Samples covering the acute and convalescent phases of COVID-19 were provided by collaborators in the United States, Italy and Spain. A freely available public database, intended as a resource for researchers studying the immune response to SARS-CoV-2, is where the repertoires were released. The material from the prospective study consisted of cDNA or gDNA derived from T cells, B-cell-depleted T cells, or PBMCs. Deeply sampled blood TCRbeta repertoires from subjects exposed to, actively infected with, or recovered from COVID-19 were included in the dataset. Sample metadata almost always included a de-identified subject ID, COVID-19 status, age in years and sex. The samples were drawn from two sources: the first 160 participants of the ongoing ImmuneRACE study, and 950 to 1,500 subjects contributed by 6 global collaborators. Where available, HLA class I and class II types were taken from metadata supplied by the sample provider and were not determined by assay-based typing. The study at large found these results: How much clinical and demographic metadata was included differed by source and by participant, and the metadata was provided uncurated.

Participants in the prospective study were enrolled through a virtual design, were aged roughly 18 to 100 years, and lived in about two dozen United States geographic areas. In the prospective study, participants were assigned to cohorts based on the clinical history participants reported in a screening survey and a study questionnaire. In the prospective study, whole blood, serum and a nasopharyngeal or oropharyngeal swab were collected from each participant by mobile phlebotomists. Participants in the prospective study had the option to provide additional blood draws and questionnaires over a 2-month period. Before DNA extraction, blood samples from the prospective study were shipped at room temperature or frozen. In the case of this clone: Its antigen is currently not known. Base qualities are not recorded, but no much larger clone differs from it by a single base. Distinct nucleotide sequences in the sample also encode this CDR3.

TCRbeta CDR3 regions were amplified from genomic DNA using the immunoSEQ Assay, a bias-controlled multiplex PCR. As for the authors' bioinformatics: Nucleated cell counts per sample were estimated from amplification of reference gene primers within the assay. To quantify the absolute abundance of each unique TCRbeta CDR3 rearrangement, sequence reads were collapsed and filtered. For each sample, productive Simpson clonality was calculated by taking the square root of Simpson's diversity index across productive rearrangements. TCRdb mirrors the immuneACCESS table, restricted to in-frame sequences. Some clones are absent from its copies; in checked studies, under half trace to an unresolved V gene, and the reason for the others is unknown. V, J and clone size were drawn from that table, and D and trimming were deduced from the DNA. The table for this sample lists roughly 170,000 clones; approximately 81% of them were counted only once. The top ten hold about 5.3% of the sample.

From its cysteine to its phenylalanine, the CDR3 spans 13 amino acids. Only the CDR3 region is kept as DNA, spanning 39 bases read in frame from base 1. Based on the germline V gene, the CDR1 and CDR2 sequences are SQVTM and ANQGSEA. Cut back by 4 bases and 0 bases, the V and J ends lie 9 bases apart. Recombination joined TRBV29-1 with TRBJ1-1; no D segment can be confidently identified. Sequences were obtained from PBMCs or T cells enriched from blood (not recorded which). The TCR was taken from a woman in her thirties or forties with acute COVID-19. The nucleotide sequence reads TGCAGCGTTGCGGGTCTTATGAACACTGAAGCTTTCTTT. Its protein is CSVAGLMNTEAFF.